The 18 T cell receptor beta chains reported below all come from one sample, sequenced in a study of T cells in localized non-small cell lung cancer (TCRdb year 2020). Library preparation was by the immunoSEQ multiplex PCR assay. Not all clones reach the TCRdb copy of this immuneACCESS table, which keeps in-frame sequences only. Checked studies attribute under half of the gap to unresolved V genes and leave the rest unexplained. In all, the sample holds roughly 30,000 clones, and 94% of those were seen once. The biggest ten clones account for about 0.73% of the sample. This material consisted of peripheral blood, taken before any cancer treatment. The receptors were sampled from a woman aged 40 to 75 with stage I lung adenocarcinoma.

The J gene is TRBJ2-7, the V gene TRBV19; 10 bases agree with TRBD1. CDR1 and CDR2 from the germline V gene are LNHDA and SQIVND (reference sequence). The CDR3 is made up of 15 amino acids. V trimming: 5 bases; J trimming: 3 bases; junction bases outside the gene matches: 7. The CDR3 loop is CASSPRQGANYEQYF. The DNA for the CDR3 is TGTGCCAGTAGTCCACGACAGGGGGCGAACTACGAGCAGTACTTC.

CDR3 region: CASSPQFDYEQYF. The CDR3 DNA sequence: TGTGCCAGCAGCCCGCAGTTCGACTACGAGCAGTACTTC. The rearrangement links TRBV7-2 to TRBJ2-7; D remains unclear. Germline CDR1 SGHTA, CDR2 FQGNSA. V gave up 5 bases and J gave up 3 bases, with 11 bases separating them. This CDR3 is 13 amino acids long.

In DNA, the CDR3 is TGTGCCAGCAGGTTTAACCTCCAAGAGACCCAGTACTTC. Translation: CASRFNLQETQYF. The V and J genes are TRBV27 and TRBJ2-5; D is undetermined. Germline CDR1 is MNHEY and CDR2 is SMNVEV (reference sequence). CDR3 length: 13 amino acids. Trimming pared 6 bases from V and 1 base from J, leaving 9 bases between.

This clone was seen only once. The rearrangement links TRBV4-3 to TRBJ1-2; no reliable D call. Between the trimmed V and J ends, which lost 0 bases and 7 bases, there was a span of 18 bases. Germline CDR1 is LGHNA and CDR2 is YSLEER. This CDR3 comprises 16 residues. The CDR3 DNA is TGCGCCAGCAGCCAAGATGTCCAGAGCGGGAGGTTTGGCTACACCTTC. Translating it yields CASSQDVQSGRFGYTF.

This rearrangement joins TRBV14 to TRBJ1-2; TRBD1 might be the D (6 bases). Germline CDR1 reads SGHDN; CDR2 reads FVKESK. V lost 4 bases, J lost 5 bases, and 8 bases lay in between. This CDR3 region has 12 residues. CDR3 nucleotides: TGTGCCAGCAGCCTCCAGGGGTATGGCTACACCTTC. Its translation: CASSLQGYGYTF.

This clone appeared a single time. Different DNA sequences within this sample yield the same CDR3. The V gene is TRBV19, the J gene TRBJ1-1; maybe TRBD1 (5 bases). Germline lookup yields CDR1 LNHDA and CDR2 SQIVND (reference sequence). CDR3 length: 12 amino acids. The ends were cut back, 6 bases at V and 3 bases at J, with 8 bases in the middle. CDR3 nucleotide sequence: TGTGCCAGTAGCCGGGGGTACACTGAAGCTTTCTTT. This gives the protein CASSRGYTEAFF.

The chain recombines TRBV5-4 with TRBJ2-2; D perhaps matches TRBD1 (6 bases). This CDR3 has 16 amino acids. Deletions cut 4 bases from V and 10 bases from J, with 23 bases between. Per the germline V gene, CDR1 is SGHNT and CDR2 is YYREEE (reference sequence). DNA for the CDR3: TGTGCCAGCAGCCCTGATGTGGGGGCTCGCCGCGAGGAGCTGTTTTTT. This sequence encodes CASSPDVGARREELFF.

V is TRBV7-9 and J is TRBJ1-3; D remains ambiguous. Trimming stripped 5 bases from V and 1 base from J, with 12 bases between. Germline CDR1 reads SEHNR; CDR2 reads FQNEAQ (reference sequence). The CDR3 runs 15 residues. The CDR3 here is CASSRSQVSGNTIYF. CDR3 nucleotides: TGTGCCAGCAGCCGTTCCCAGGTATCTGGAAACACCATATATTTT.

The V gene is TRBV11-3, the J gene TRBJ2-2; 9 nucleotides line up with TRBD2. V was pared by 5 bases and J by 7 bases, with 5 bases of the junction left unmatched. CDR1 and CDR2 from the germline V gene are SGHNT and YENEEA. The CDR3 covers 14 residues. CDR3 in DNA: TGTGCCAGCAGCGGAACTAGCGGGTTCGGGGAGCTGTTTTTT. Protein sequence: CASSGTSGFGELFF.

In nucleotides, the CDR3 is TGCGCCAGCAGCCAAGATTCGAGACCCCTCTGGGGCTACACCTTC. Protein product: CASSQDSRPLWGYTF. The V gene is TRBV4-3, the J gene TRBJ1-2; no definite D call. Germline assignment: CDR1 LGHNA and CDR2 YSLEER. V lost 0 bases and J 8 bases, leaving 16 bases between the germline ends. CDR3 length equals 15 residues.

The V and J genes are TRBV5-1 and TRBJ2-2; no clear D. V was pared by 8 bases and J by 0 bases, with 11 bases between. Germline values: CDR1 SGHRS, CDR2 YFSETQ. CDR3 length: 14 amino acids. The CDR3 protein is CASYGPANTGELFF. CDR3 DNA: TGCGCCAGTTATGGACCCGCGAACACCGGGGAGCTGTTTTTT.

The chain carries TRBV4-3 and TRBJ1-6; D ambiguous. Germline CDR1 reads LGHNA; CDR2 reads YSLEER. V shed 0 bases and J shed 8 bases, with 20 bases lying between them. The CDR3 consists of 18 residues. The CDR3 coding sequence is TGCGCCAGCAGCCAAGAAAAGGGTCTCCTTTCTGGGGATTCACCCCTCCACTTT. Encoded protein: CASSQEKGLLSGDSPLHF.

The chain employs TRBV5-4 and TRBJ1-4; TRBD1 matches 7 bases. The CDR3 is 15 residues long. Unmatched junction bases numbered 2, after V lost 3 bases and J lost 0 bases. CDR1 is SGHNT and CDR2 is YYREEE in the germline V gene (reference sequence). CDR3 DNA sequence: TGTGCCAGCAGCTCCCAGGGGGCAACTAATGAAAAACTGTTTTTT. The encoded protein is CASSSQGATNEKLFF. The full variable domain, rest sourced from reference TRBV5-4 and TRBJ1-4, is ETGVTQSPTHLIKTRGQQVTLRCSSQSGHNTVSWYQQALGQGPQFIFQYYREEENGRGNFPPRFSGLQFPNYSSELNVNALELDDSALYLCASSSQGATNEKLFFGSGTQLSVL.

J is TRBJ2-6 and V is TRBV5-1; 9 bases match TRBD1. Unmatched junction bases numbered 7, after V lost 2 bases and J lost 1 base. CDR1 is SGHRS and CDR2 is YFSETQ in the germline V gene. The CDR3 has 18 residues. The CDR3 here is CASSLKGTGISGANVLTF. The CDR3 nucleotides are TGCGCCAGCAGCTTAAAAGGGACAGGGATTTCTGGGGCCAACGTCCTGACTTTC.

The chain employs TRBV16 and TRBJ1-5; D gene ambiguous. Germline V gene sequence: CDR1 KGHSY, CDR2 FQNENV. V lost 2 bases, J lost 3 bases, and 5 bases lay in between. The CDR3 runs 13 residues. CDR3 nucleotides: TGTGCCAGCAGCCAACAGAACAATCAGCCCCAGCATTTT. Protein product: CASSQQNNQPQHF. The entire variable domain, with the rest obtained from reference TRBV16 and TRBJ1-5, is as follows: GEEVAQTPKHLVRGEGQKAKLYCAPIKGHSYVFWYQQVLKNEFKFLISFQNENVFDETGMPKERFSAKCLPNSPCSLEIQATKLEDSAVYFCASSQQNNQPQHFGDGTRLSIL.

The chain employs TRBV4-3 and TRBJ2-6; D remains ambiguous. The CDR3 sequence is 16 residues long. V was pared by 1 base and J by 1 base, with 8 bases between. The germline V gene has CDR1 LGHNA and CDR2 YSLEER. CDR3 sequence reads: CASSQAAVSGANVLTF. The CDR3, as DNA: TGCGCCAGCAGCCAAGCGGCGGTATCTGGGGCCAACGTCCTGACTTTC.

V usage is TRBV6-1 and J usage is TRBJ1-4; 7 positions match TRBD1. This CDR3 is 14 amino acids long. The ends lost 6 bases at V and 5 bases at J; junction bases unmatched: 6. CDR1 is MNHNS and CDR2 is SASEGT in the germline V gene. The CDR3 reads CASRTATGNEKLFF. The CDR3 DNA reads as TGTGCCAGCAGAACGGCGACAGGGAATGAAAAACTGTTTTTT.

The chain is built from TRBV4-3 and TRBJ1-5, with D possibly matching TRBD1 (6 bases). This CDR3 spans 15 amino acids. The germline CDR1 and CDR2 sequences are LGHNA and YSLEER. V gave up 0 bases and J gave up 5 bases, with 11 bases separating them. The CDR3 DNA reads TGCGCCAGCAGCCAAGAGCACAGGGAGGATCAGCCCCAGCATTTT. Protein sequence: CASSQEHREDQPQHF.